Listed below are T cell receptor beta chains from one sample, sequenced in a study of blood T cell repertoires in COVID-19. This table comes from immunoSEQ multiplex PCR, and its TCRdb copy is limited to in-frame clones, with some not included. This table holds approximately 300,000 clones, around 86% found once. Sequenced material: PBMCs or T cells enriched from blood (not recorded which). These receptor sequences come from a man aged 25-45 years who had recovered from COVID-19. Each CDR3 is given with its conserved first and last residue. Fields, in order: CDR3 protein, V gene, clone size, J gene, D gene. The D gene is left open where the match is weak. Not all rows give a size; the values are once, few, many and, for expanded clones, a class.

CASSSGLASYEQYF,TRBV5-1,.,TRBJ2-7,TRBD2
CASSFGGSSTGELFF,TRBV5-4,few,TRBJ2-2,TRBD2
CASSRGTSGSYEQYF,TRBV5-1,.,TRBJ2-7,TRBD2
CASSVRRGNSPLHF,TRBV5-1,.,TRBJ1-6,.
CASSPLSGGNEKLFF,TRBV18,once,TRBJ1-4,TRBD1
CAWSEDSHSNQPQHF,TRBV30,.,TRBJ1-5,.
CASSGKGVYEQYF,TRBV27,.,TRBJ2-7,.
CASSQGGQVNEQYF,TRBV3-1/TRBV3-2,.,TRBJ2-7,TRBD1
CASSYRGGRYEQYF,TRBV28,.,TRBJ2-7,.
CASSHYTGINQPQHF,TRBV4-1,.,TRBJ1-5,.
CASHRDRDPVYNSPLHF,TRBV5-8,.,TRBJ1-6,TRBD1
CASSPRTGVYEQYF,TRBV19,.,TRBJ2-7,TRBD1
CASSLGSRGWDTEAFF,TRBV2,.,TRBJ1-1,.
CASSLRQRGGLGADTQYF,TRBV11-3,.,TRBJ2-3,TRBD2
CASSFGRATTNTEAFF,TRBV5-1,.,TRBJ1-1,.
CASSPDRGNYEQYF,TRBV28,.,TRBJ2-7,TRBD1
CASSLRYEQYF,TRBV7-9,.,TRBJ2-7,.
CASTAGGENTQYF,TRBV2,.,TRBJ2-3,TRBD2
CASSFGQTPGYTF,TRBV7-9,.,TRBJ1-2,.
CASSLRGGQVNYGYTF,TRBV7-9,.,TRBJ1-2,TRBD1
CASSPRTGGDEKLFF,TRBV7-9,.,TRBJ1-4,TRBD1
CASSPGRKETQYF,TRBV18,.,TRBJ2-5,.
CAWSVARASNTQYF,TRBV30,.,TRBJ2-3,.
CASSEPGNTEAFF,TRBV6-1,.,TRBJ1-1,.
CASSPGTGGYGYTF,TRBV25-1,.,TRBJ1-2,TRBD1
CSASGTGDYTF,TRBV20-1,.,TRBJ1-2,TRBD1
CASSLEQAGSSYNEQFF,TRBV5-8,.,TRBJ2-1,.
CASSRTGTNSPLHF,TRBV14,.,TRBJ1-6,.
CASSIMDSNTGELFF,TRBV19,.,TRBJ2-2,.
CASSPGGGASLAYNEQFF,TRBV11-3,.,TRBJ2-1,TRBD2
CASSTQGGSTEAFF,TRBV5-1,.,TRBJ1-1,.
CASSLGTSGTDEQYF,TRBV19,.,TRBJ2-7,TRBD2
CASSAPRQGFYEQYF,TRBV11-3,.,TRBJ2-7,TRBD1
CASSYSGQAAGYTF,TRBV6-5,.,TRBJ1-2,TRBD1
CATSDGVTGTTNTGELFF,TRBV24-1,once,TRBJ2-2,.
CASKGEDSSYNEQFF,TRBV2,.,TRBJ2-1,.
CASSTRGATGANVLTF,TRBV19,.,TRBJ2-6,.
CASSQDHRDRATGANVLTF,TRBV3-1/TRBV3-2,.,TRBJ2-6,TRBD1
CASSQDYYEQYF,TRBV7-9,.,TRBJ2-7,.
CASSVMSGGRNTGELFF,TRBV9,.,TRBJ2-2,TRBD2
CASSPRRGDEKLFF,TRBV5-4,.,TRBJ1-4,.
CASSTAPGLSNEQFF,TRBV6-5,.,TRBJ2-1,.
CASKLASGADYGYTF,TRBV5-1,.,TRBJ1-2,.
CASDKNSYNEQFF,TRBV6-5,once,TRBJ2-1,.